Shown below are 25 T cell receptor beta chains from a single sample sequenced in a study of graft-versus-host responses after intestinal transplantation. The repertoire was sequenced with immunoSEQ multiplex PCR; TCRdb's copy has only in-frame clones and lacks some. This table holds about 69,000 clones, 80% to 95% found once. The source material was bone marrow, sampled approximately 700 days after intestinal transplantation. Receptor source: a human patient who received an intestinal transplant, so some T cells may come from the graft donor.

The rearrangement links TRBV27 to TRBJ2-3; 7 nucleotides line up with TRBD2. The CDR3 runs to 14 residues. The trim removed 6 bases at V and 0 bases at J, leaving 3 bases unmatched. Per germline, CDR1 MNHEY and CDR2 SMNVEV (reference sequence). The CDR3 sequence is CASRAGASTDTQYF. CDR3 bases: TGTGCCAGCAGGGCGGGAGCTAGCACAGATACGCAGTATTTT.

This clone has only a few counts. The chain combines TRBV6-5 with TRBJ1-6; D is undetermined. From germline, CDR1 is MNHEY and CDR2 SVGAGI. This CDR3 comprises 13 residues. With 8 bases removed from V and 7 bases from J, the gap between germline ends came to 12 bases. The CDR3 DNA sequence: TGTGCCAGCTCCGTGGCGGTGAATTCACCCCTCCACTTT. Translating gives CASSVAVNSPLHF.

The V and J genes are TRBV10-2 and TRBJ2-2; D perhaps matches TRBD2 (6 bases). V lost 8 bases and J lost 2, with 18 bases in between. Germline V gene data show CDR1 as WSHSY and CDR2 as SAAADI. The length of the CDR3 is 16 residues. CDR3 nucleotides: TGCGCCAGCTGGACTACAAGCGCAATCAACACCGGGGAGCTGTTTTTT. Its translation: CASWTTSAINTGELFF.

In DNA form, the CDR3 reads TGTGCCAGCAGTCAGGACAACACTGAAGCTTTCTTT. It codes for CASSQDNTEAFF. The J gene is TRBJ1-1, the V gene TRBV6-5; D is undetermined. CDR1 is MNHEY, CDR2 SVGAGI, per germline. CDR3 length: 12 amino acids. V was trimmed by 5 bases and J by 2 bases, leaving 6 bases between them.

The chain links TRBV29-1 to TRBJ1-2, with 12 positions matching TRBD1. With 5 bases clipped from V and 6 bases from J, the junction kept 7 bases outside the gene matches. This CDR3 has 14 amino acids. Germline CDR1 SQVTM, CDR2 ANQGSEA. The CDR3 DNA sequence: TGCAGCGTTCGCCGGGACAGGGGGCGGGATGGCTACACCTTC. This gives the protein CSVRRDRGRDGYTF.

The V call is TRBV10-3, the J call TRBJ1-5; D is possibly TRBD1 (6 bases). The CDR3 sequence is 14 residues long. Trimming cost V 3 bases and J 6 bases, with 12 bases left between them. Germline V gene lookup returns CDR1 ENHRY and CDR2 SYGVKD. The CDR3 coding sequence is TGTGCCATCAGTGACGTCGGGGGGCGTCAGCCCCAGCATTTT. It yields the protein CAISDVGGRQPQHF.

The rearrangement uses TRBV6-1 and TRBJ2-5; 7 nucleotides agree with TRBD2. CDR3 size: 15 residues. Germline V gives CDR1 MNHNS, CDR2 SASEGT. After removal of 0 bases from V and 1 base from J, the junction contained 2 bases not matched to a gene. Written as DNA, the CDR3 is TGTGCCAGCAGTGAAGCGGGGGGGGGCCAAGAGACCCAGTACTTC. Its protein product is CASSEAGGGQETQYF.

CDR3: CASSLTPQYGETQYF. CDR3 coding DNA: TGTGCCAGCAGCTTAACCCCACAGTACGGGGAGACCCAGTACTTC. The chain is built from TRBV7-3 and TRBJ2-5, with D hard to call. This CDR3 region has 15 residues. CDR1 and CDR2 from the germline V gene are SGHTA and FQGTGA. Trimming cost V 0 bases and J 5 bases, with 13 bases left between them.

The V and J genes are TRBV18 and TRBJ1-1, with D perhaps matching TRBD1 (5 bases). The CDR3 runs 16 residues. Germline CDR1 and CDR2: KGHSH and LQKENI. The V and J ends lost 6 bases and 2 bases respectively, with 19 bases between them. The CDR3 DNA is TGTGCCAGCTCCCCCCTTTGGTCGGGACTTAACACTGAAGCTTTCTTT. Translating it yields CASSPLWSGLNTEAFF. Variable domain in full (rest from reference TRBV18 and TRBJ1-1): NAGVMQNPRHLVRRRGQEARLRCSPMKGHSHVYWYRQLPEEGLKFMVYLQKENIIDESGMPKERFSAEFPKEGPSILRIQQVVRGDSAAYFCASSPLWSGLNTEAFFGQGTRLTVV.

The chain combines TRBV7-6 with TRBJ2-7, with D perhaps being TRBD1 or TRBD2 (5 bases each). Trimming stripped 3 bases from V and 2 bases from J, with 14 bases between. The length of the CDR3 is 15 residues. Germline CDR1 and CDR2: SGHVS and FNYEAQ. CDR3 bases: TGTGCCAGCAGCTTGGGGACGCCCCTTACCTACGAGCAGTACTTC. As protein: CASSLGTPLTYEQYF.

CDR3 sequence: CASSLWGAGYNEQFF. In DNA, the CDR3 is TGTGCCAGCAGCTTATGGGGGGCAGGCTACAATGAGCAGTTCTTC. V is TRBV11-2 and J is TRBJ2-1, with D perhaps matching TRBD1 or TRBD2 (6 bases each). Germline V gives CDR1 SGHAT, CDR2 FQNNGV. CDR3 length: 15 residues. The ends were cut back, 2 bases at V and 3 bases at J, with 11 bases in the middle.

The chain employs TRBV30 and TRBJ2-2; D call uncertain. Trimming removed 5 bases from V and 7 bases from J, with 8 bases in between. Germline V gene lookup returns CDR1 GTSNPN and CDR2 SVGIG (reference sequence). This CDR3 spans 11 amino acids. The CDR3 reads CAWETGGELFF. CDR3 DNA: TGTGCCTGGGAGACCGGCGGGGAGCTGTTTTTT.

This chain joins TRBV19 and TRBJ2-2; D unresolved. Germline CDR1 and CDR2: LNHDA and SQIVND (reference sequence). The CDR3 sequence is 12 residues long. The V and J ends lost 3 bases and 4 bases respectively, with 3 bases between them. The CDR3 DNA is TGTGCCAGTAGTATGATCACCGGGGAGCTGTTTTTT. Residues: CASSMITGELFF.

The V and J genes are TRBV6-5 and TRBJ1-3; D not certain. This CDR3 contains 13 residues. Germline loops: CDR1 MNHEY, CDR2 SVGAGI. V dropped 10 bases and J dropped 2 bases, with 12 bases sitting between them. The CDR3 is CATLQRTGNTIYF. DNA for the CDR3: TGTGCCACCCTTCAGCGGACTGGAAACACCATATATTTT.

Here the CDR3 reads CASSPYPPDRSSYNEQFF. CDR3 nucleotide sequence: TGTGCCAGCAGCCCCTACCCTCCCGACAGGAGCTCCTACAATGAGCAGTTCTTC. The genes are TRBV7-3 and TRBJ2-1, with a possible D match to TRBD1 (6 bases). The ends were cut back, 5 bases at V and 0 bases at J, with 20 bases in the middle. Germline values: CDR1 SGHTA, CDR2 FQGTGA. The CDR3 has 18 residues.

The rearrangement links TRBV30 to TRBJ1-5; D unclear. This CDR3 has 15 residues. The V gene's germline CDR1 is GTSNPN and CDR2 SVGIG (reference sequence). With 0 bases removed from V and 5 bases from J, the gap between germline ends came to 14 bases. The CDR3 DNA reads TGTGCCTGGAGTGTACAGAACAGCCCTTATCAGCCCCAGCATTTT. Translating gives CAWSVQNSPYQPQHF.

The chain employs TRBV7-3 and TRBJ1-6; possibly TRBD1 for D (6 bases). The CDR3 sequence is 13 residues long. Germline CDR1 reads SGHTA; CDR2 reads FQGTGA. The V and J ends lost 3 bases and 11 bases respectively, with 11 bases between them. As DNA, the CDR3 is TGTGCCAGCAGCTTGACAGGAGCAGCACCCCTCCACTTT. Amino acids: CASSLTGAAPLHF.

V is TRBV6-5 and J is TRBJ1-2, with 7 bases matching TRBD1. This CDR3 has 13 amino acids. V was clipped by 2 bases and J by 6 bases; unmatched bases: 3. Germline CDR1 MNHEY, CDR2 SVGAGI. CDR3 sequence (DNA): TGTGCCAGCAGTTACGCCGGACAGGATGGCTACACCTTC. Translating gives CASSYAGQDGYTF.

This clone was counted a few times. The V and J genes are TRBV16 and TRBJ1-1; no clear D. With 0 bases removed from V and 6 bases from J, the gap between germline ends came to 8 bases. Per germline, CDR1 KGHSY and CDR2 FQNENV. The CDR3 runs 13 residues. CDR3 amino acids: CASSQSTVSEAFF. As DNA, the CDR3 is TGTGCCAGCAGCCAATCCACAGTGTCTGAAGCTTTCTTT.

This clone has just one count. The chain has TRBV4-1 and TRBJ1-4; perhaps TRBD1 as D (6 bases). Looked up from germline, CDR1 is MGHRA and CDR2 is YSYEKL. This CDR3 has 16 amino acids. V was pared by 3 bases and J by 6 bases, with 17 bases between. In DNA, the CDR3 is TGCGCCAGCAGCCACAGCGGGGTAGGGGGGGATGAAAAACTGTTTTTT. Encoded protein: CASSHSGVGGDEKLFF.

This clone has a handful of counts. The rearrangement uses TRBV19 and TRBJ2-5; D may be TRBD1 (5 bases). This CDR3 is built from 12 residues. Germline V lookup: CDR1 LNHDA, CDR2 SQIVND (reference sequence). V was pared by 10 bases and J by 2 bases, with 11 bases between. Here the CDR3 DNA reads TGTGCCACGCGACAGACGCAAGAGACCCAGTACTTC. Its translation is CATRQTQETQYF. The full variable domain, its missing parts supplied by reference TRBV19 and TRBJ2-5, is DGGITQSPKYLFRKEGQNVTLSCEQNLNHDAMYWYRQDPGQGLRLIYYSQIVNDFQKGDIAEGYSVSREKKESFPLTVTSAQKNPTAFYLCATRQTQETQYFGPGTRLLVL.

This clone was found once. The CDR3 protein is CASTHSLGRAGELFF. The CDR3 DNA follows: TGTGCCAGCACCCACTCCTTAGGAAGGGCCGGGGAGCTGTTTTTT. The chain employs TRBV7-3 and TRBJ2-2; D remains unclear. The CDR3 consists of 15 residues. V lost 7 bases and J lost 6, with 18 bases in between. The germline V gene encodes CDR1 SGHTA and CDR2 FQGTGA.

This clone was picked up a small number of times. V is TRBV7-9 and J is TRBJ1-1; a possible D gene is TRBD1 (6 bases). The V gene's germline CDR1 is SEHNR and CDR2 FQNEAQ (reference sequence). This CDR3 region has 12 residues. V lost 5 bases to trimming and J lost 7 bases, with 11 bases between them. CDR3 sequence reads: CASSGRGVEAFF. The CDR3 nucleotides read TGTGCCAGCAGCGGTAGGGGGGTTGAAGCTTTCTTT. The complete variable domain, with remaining parts taken from reference TRBV7-9 and TRBJ1-1, reads DTGVSQNPRHKITKRGQNVTFRCDPISEHNRLYWYRQTLGQGPEFLTYFQNEAQLEKSRLLSDRFSAERPKGSFSTLEIQRTEQGDSAMYLCASSGRGVEAFFGQGTRLTVV.

The CDR3, as DNA: TGTGCCAGCAGCGGCGAAGAAAATCAGCCCCAGCATTTT. This encodes CASSGEENQPQHF. The genes are TRBV11-2 and TRBJ1-5; no clear D gene. Trimming cost V 5 bases and J 4 bases, with 9 bases left between them. Germline-derived CDR1 and CDR2 are SGHAT and FQNNGV. This CDR3 spans 13 amino acids.

J is TRBJ2-5 and V is TRBV10-3; D perhaps matches TRBD1 (6 bases). CDR1 and CDR2 (germline): ENHRY, SYGVKD. The CDR3 covers 15 residues. V lost 6 bases and J 2 bases, leaving 16 bases between the germline ends. CDR3 sequence: CAIRNGQSSQETQYF. CDR3 nucleotides: TGTGCCATCAGGAATGGACAGTCCAGTCAAGAGACCCAGTACTTC.